This T cell receptor beta chain was sequenced during a study of shared clonotypes between healthy human individuals. Whole-study results and caveats: Represented diversity (both genetic and exposure-history) was limited by the small number of donors.

The CDR3 contains 14 residues. V lost 0 bases and J 6 bases, leaving 13 bases between the germline ends. The V gene's germline CDR1 is SGHRS and CDR2 YFSETQ. With regard to this clone: Its antigen is not known.

In the authors' workflow: ImmunoSEQ output lacked quality scores and full-length reads, limiting matched filtering. Only in-frame clones appear in the TCRdb table, and some are missing; sequencing was by immunoSEQ multiplex PCR. The V and J calls and clone size come from that table; D and trimming were worked out from the DNA. In the table there are 2,500,000 or so clones, around 90% of which are singletons. This sequence was found in a man between 18 and 35 years old in good health. Some clones in this sample may be carry-over from other donors' samples. Sequenced: naive CD4+ T cells from PBMCs. Subset given: CD45RA+ positively selected. The chain recombines TRBV5-1 with TRBJ2-7, with D maybe TRBD1 (7 bases). In DNA form, the CDR3 reads TGCGCCAGCAGCTTGGGGGGGGACAGCCCCGAGCAGTACTTC. It encodes CASSLGGDSPEQYF. The variable domain in full, with the rest retrieved from reference TRBV5-1 and TRBJ2-7, is KAGVTQTPRYLIKTRGQQVTLSCSPISGHRSVSWYQQTPGQGLQFLFEYFSETQRNKGNFPGRFSGRQFSNSRSEMNVSTLELGDSALYLCASSLGGDSPEQYFGPGTRLTVT.